This T cell receptor beta chain was observed in a study of graft-versus-host responses after intestinal transplantation. Study in general: All of the recipients had induction that used anti-thymocyte globulin, then tacrolimus and steroids for about 3 years. Study-wide points: Investigators detected GvH clones in recipient marrow, with some emerging earlier in ileum or blood. GvH clone levels peaked in circulation, and this peak was associated with early post-transplant HvG declines. Across patients carrying graft-donor T cell macrochimerism, allografts held high graft-versus-host to host-versus-graft clonal ratios.

CDR1 is MNHNS, CDR2 SASEGT, per germline. CDR3 length equals 13 residues. V was cut by 10 bases and J by 2 bases, with 14 bases left in between. Repertoires were generated with immunoSEQ multiplex PCR, while TCRdb's copy carries only in-frame clones and drops some. This sample carries approximately 85,000 clones, about 91% of them seen once, and the ten largest clones take 7% to 9.5%. As for this clone: What it binds is not known.

The gene calls are TRBV6-1 and TRBJ1-2; D is unresolved. This sequence originates from a human donor who was the organ donor for an intestinal transplant. The input for sequencing was unstimulated CD8+ T cells sorted from spleen or lymph node cells, taken before transplant. CDR3 amino acids: CATSPQENYGYTF. CDR3 DNA sequence: TGTGCCACCTCTCCCCAGGAAAACTATGGCTACACCTTC.